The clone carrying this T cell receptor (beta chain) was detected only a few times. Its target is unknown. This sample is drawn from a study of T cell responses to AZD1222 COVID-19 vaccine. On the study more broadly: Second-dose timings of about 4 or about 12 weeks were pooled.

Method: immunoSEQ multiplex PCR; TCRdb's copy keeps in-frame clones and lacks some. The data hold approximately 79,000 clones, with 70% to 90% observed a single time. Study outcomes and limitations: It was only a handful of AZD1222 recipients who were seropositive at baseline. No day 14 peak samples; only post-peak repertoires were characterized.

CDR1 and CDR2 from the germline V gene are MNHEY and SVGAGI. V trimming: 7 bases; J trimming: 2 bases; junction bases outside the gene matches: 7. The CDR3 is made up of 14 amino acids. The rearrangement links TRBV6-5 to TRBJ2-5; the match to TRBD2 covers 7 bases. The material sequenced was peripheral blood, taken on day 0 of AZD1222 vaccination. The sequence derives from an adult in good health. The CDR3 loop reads CASTGLGGQETQYF. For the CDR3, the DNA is TGTGCCAGCACTGGGTTGGGGGGGCAAGAGACCCAGTACTTC.